This T cell receptor beta chain was identified in a study of T cells in Graves' hyperthyroidism and ophthalmopathy. Between the trimmed V and J ends, which lost 0 bases and 0 bases, there was a span of 11 bases. Germline CDR1 SQVTM, CDR2 ANQGSEA. CDR3 length: 16 residues. Template material for amplifying TCR beta CDR3 regions consisted of RNA transcripts. First-round RT-PCR of the TCR CDR3 relied on the HTBI primer set. MiXCR was run by TCRdb on the multiplex PCR reads, yielding one entry per CDR3 protein. The sample yields roughly 500,000 distinct CDR3 sequences, 35% to 50% seen once. This sequence was found in an adult woman with Graves' disease, either hyperthyroidism or ophthalmopathy (not recorded which). The sequenced sample consisted of peripheral blood or thyroid tissue (not recorded which). This sequence joins TRBV29-1 and TRBJ1-4; a weak D match, TRBD1 (5 bases). CDR3 in amino acids: CSVEDPDTTTNEKLFF. CDR3 DNA: TGCAGCGTTGAAGATCCGGACACCACAACTAATGAAAAACTGTTTTTT.